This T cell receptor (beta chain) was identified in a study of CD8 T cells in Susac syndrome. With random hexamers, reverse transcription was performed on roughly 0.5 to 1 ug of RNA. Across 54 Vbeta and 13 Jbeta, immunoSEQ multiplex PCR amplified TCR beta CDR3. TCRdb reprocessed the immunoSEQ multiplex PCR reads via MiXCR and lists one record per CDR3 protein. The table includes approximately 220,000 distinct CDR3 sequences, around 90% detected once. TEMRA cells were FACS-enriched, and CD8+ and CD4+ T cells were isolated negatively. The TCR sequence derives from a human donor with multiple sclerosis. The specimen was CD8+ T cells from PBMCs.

In nucleotides, the CDR3 is TGCAGCGTTGCCGGTTATATCGCCAGGAGGGCCACTAAGGTCGAGCAGTACTTC. It translates to CSVAGYIARRATKVEQYF. The rearrangement joins TRBV29-1 to TRBJ2-7, with D possibly matching TRBD2 (6 bases). V lost 4 bases and J lost 6, with 31 bases in between. Per the germline V gene, CDR1 is SQVTM and CDR2 is ANQGSEA. This CDR3 has 18 amino acids.